This note documents a single T cell receptor (beta chain) sequence. No cognate antigen has been identified for it. These data originate in a study of CXCR3-negative and CXCR3-positive naive CD8 T cells (dated by TCRdb to 2018 to 2020). Turning to the overall study: In total, 130 million to 150 million TRB reads were obtained, or roughly 1.5 +/- 0.3 million reads per library. Diversity and physicochemical repertoire analyses covered about a dozen donors pooled from two independent experiments. For the TRBV-TRBJ cluster analysis, the naive subsets came from 5 donors, while the memory cells came from 3 donors. Results and caveats for the whole study, not just this receptor: Because surface CD5, which is linked to self-reactivity in mice, was comparable between the naive subsets, TCR interaction strength was also inferred from the physicochemical properties of TRB CDR3s. Repertoire diversity was comparably high in both naive subsets but much lower in memory CD8+ T cells. Freshly isolated PBMCs were used for most assays because CXCR3 expression partially decreased after cryopreservation. Compared with CXCR3-negative naive cells, CXCR3-positive naive cells had TRB CDR3s with higher hydrophobicity (lower Kidera factor 4), lower energy, and higher strength and volume indices. Within the same donor, TRBV-TRBJ usage looked similar between naive CXCR3-negative and CXCR3-positive cells, but memory cells had distinct patterns.

Reads for this sample came from a NextSeq 550. The Human TCR Profiling Kit (MiLaboratory) was used to make UMI-labeled 5' RACE TRB cDNA libraries. The full amount of extracted RNA was used for cDNA synthesis, and the full amount of resulting cDNA was used for PCR amplification. Libraries were prepared in parallel with an identical number of PCR cycles. In the original analysis: With a minimum of two reads required per UMI, MIGEC and MiXCR pulled out about 50,000 +/- 10,000 unique UMI-labeled TRB cDNA molecules from each library. On average, each library contained roughly 40,000 +/- 10,000 functional in-frame TRB CDR3 nucleotide clonotypes without stop codons. Diversity metrics, including normalized Shannon-Wiener and Chao1, were computed in VDJtools after downsampling to 5000 UMI-labeled TRB molecules per sample. VDJtools was used to calculate clonotype-size-weighted physicochemical properties of the central five CDR3 residues, namely interaction energy, strength, volume and Kidera factor 4. After reprocessing by TCRdb, each CDR3 protein sequence is one entry, and no DNA is given. Clone size and V and J calls follow TCRdb, not the original study. This sample's table has entries for around 140,000 distinct CDR3 sequences. The ten largest make up around 0.44% of the sample.

CDR1 and CDR2 (MDHEN, SYDVKM) derive from the germline V gene. CDR3 length: 15 amino acids, cysteine to phenylalanine. No DNA is listed. Each CD8+ T cell subset was flow-sorted in triplicate, and 300,000 or so cells per subset were placed directly into RLT lysis buffer. Naive CD8+ T cells were defined stringently as CD45RO-CCR7+CD27+CD95- to exclude memory contaminants. Peripheral blood mononuclear cells were isolated from buffy coats using standard density gradient centrifugation. Naive CXCR3-negative and CXCR3-positive CD8+ T cells were flow-sorted on a FACSAria III. Total RNA was extracted from sorted cells using an RNeasy Mini Kit.

Sequences were obtained from naive CXCR3+ CD8+ T cells from blood. In light of the paper, this sample's cell subset or site label describes: CD45RO-CCR7+CD27+CD95- naive CD8+ T cells expressing CXCR3 (TNR3+). Recombination connected TRBV28 to TRBJ2-7. The TCR comes from a human donor in good health. Some clones in this sample may be carry-over from other donors' samples. The CDR3 protein is CASSFLGLSSYEQYF. The full variable domain, with segments outside the CDR3 supplied by the reference TRBV28 and TRBJ2-7 proteins, appears as DVKVTQSSRYLVKRTGEKVFLECVQDMDHENMFWYRQDPGLGLRLIYFSYDVKMKEKGDIPEGYSVSREKKERFSLILESASTNQTSMYLCASSFLGLSSYEQYFGPGTRLTVT.